The 12 T cell receptor beta chains listed next were all sequenced from one sample in a study of blood T cell repertoires in COVID-19. Profiling relied on immunoSEQ multiplex PCR, and the TCRdb table lists in-frame clones only, not all of them. The sample comprises 110,000 or so clones, 90% of which are singletons, and under 6% rests with the top ten. The sample was peripheral blood. The source of these receptors is a woman between 50 and 59 years old with acute or convalescent COVID-19.

With regard to this clone: This same CDR3 is encoded by further DNA sequences in the sample. The J gene is TRBJ1-5, the V gene TRBV30; unclear D gene. Between the trimmed V and J ends, which lost 1 base and 0 bases, there was a span of 7 bases. Per the germline V gene, CDR1 is GTSNPN and CDR2 is SVGIG (reference sequence). The CDR3 sequence is 14 residues long. For the CDR3, the DNA is TGTGCCTGGAGTGGCGGCTATAGCAATCAGCCCCAGCATTTT. Amino acid sequence: CAWSGGYSNQPQHF.

The chain carries TRBV3-1 (or the pseudogene TRBV3-2) and TRBJ1-2; TRBD1 agrees at 11 bases. The CDR3 is 14 residues long. Trimming removed 4 bases from V and 8 bases from J; junction bases left unmatched: 6. Germline loops: CDR1 LGHDT, CDR2 YNNKEL (reference sequence). Here the CDR3 DNA reads TGTGCCAGCAGCCTCGGACAGGGGGCTGGAGGCTACACCTTC. Its protein is CASSLGQGAGGYTF.

This chain's CDR3 is CASSIGQGITEAFF. The CDR3 DNA reads as TGTGCCAGCAGCATAGGACAGGGAATCACTGAAGCTTTCTTT. The chain combines TRBV7-8 with TRBJ1-1; 8 nucleotides align to TRBD1. Germline V lookup: CDR1 SGHVS, CDR2 FQNEAQ. This CDR3 is 14 amino acids long. The junction had 6 bases not matched to a gene; V was cut back by 5 bases and J by 4 bases.

This sequence joins TRBV7-2 and TRBJ1-2; D not resolved. Trimming took off 7 bases at V and 8 bases at J, with 14 bases between the two ends. The length of the CDR3 is 12 residues. Germline CDR1 SGHTA, CDR2 FQGNSA. CDR3 loop: CASTPGLYGYTF. The DNA of the CDR3 is TGTGCCAGCACCCCTGGTCTCTACGGCTACACCTTC.

The chain recombines TRBV2 with TRBJ1-5; D may be TRBD1 (5 bases). The CDR3 is 14 amino acids. The germline V gene has CDR1 SNHLY and CDR2 FYNNEI. Deletions cut 8 bases from V and 0 bases from J, with 11 bases between. CDR3 sequence reads: CASSRGYSNQPQHF. CDR3 bases: TGTGCCAGCTCAAGGGGCTATAGCAATCAGCCCCAGCATTTT.

This clone was counted a single time. The chain carries TRBV14 and TRBJ2-1; the D gene is possibly TRBD1 (5 bases). Germline CDR1 is SGHDN and CDR2 is FVKESK. The CDR3 covers 16 residues. The germline V and J ends were trimmed by 2 bases and 5 bases, with 16 bases remaining between them. The CDR3 nucleotides read TGTGCCAGCAGCCAATTCGGTCAGGGTTTTAACAATGAGCAGTTCTTC. Encoded protein: CASSQFGQGFNNEQFF.

This sequence joins TRBV15 and TRBJ2-7; D gene uncertain. CDR1 and CDR2 from the germline V gene are LNHNV and YYDKDF (reference sequence). Trimming shortened V by 2 bases and J by 5 bases, and 19 bases separated the two germline ends. The CDR3 consists of 16 residues. The CDR3 bases are TGTGCCACCAGCAGACCCCACCCTATGAAGTTGGACGAGCAGTACTTC. This sequence encodes CATSRPHPMKLDEQYF.

This chain links TRBV30 with TRBJ2-2; D perhaps matches TRBD2 (6 bases). Germline CDR1 reads GTSNPN; CDR2 reads SVGIG (reference sequence). The V end lost 0 bases, the J end lost 3 bases, and 11 bases lay between the germline ends. There are 15 residues in the CDR3. CDR3 sequence: CAWSVGGADTGELFF. For the CDR3, the DNA is TGTGCCTGGAGTGTTGGCGGGGCGGACACCGGGGAGCTGTTTTTT.

This chain uses TRBV7-8 with TRBJ2-7; tentatively, D is TRBD1 (6 bases). Per germline, CDR1 SGHVS and CDR2 FQNEAQ. The CDR3 contains 14 residues. Trimming removed 3 bases at V and 2 bases at J, with 11 bases between. The CDR3 DNA sequence: TGTGCCAGCAGCTTGCGGACAGCCACCTACGAGCAGTACTTC. Its translation: CASSLRTATYEQYF.

The chain combines TRBV7-3 with TRBJ2-7, with D maybe TRBD1 (7 bases). The V end was cut by 5 bases, the J end by 7 bases, with 24 bases between. CDR1 SGHTA and CDR2 FQGTGA come from the germline V gene. The CDR3 contains 16 residues. The CDR3 here is CASSAKQGPNAGEQYF. CDR3 DNA sequence: TGTGCCAGCAGCGCTAAACAGGGGCCAAACGCGGGGGAGCAGTACTTC.

This chain links TRBV7-2 with TRBJ2-1; D gene unclear. Germline V gene data show CDR1 as SGHTA and CDR2 as FQGNSA. The CDR3 is 14 residues long. The V end lost 2 bases, the J end lost 5 bases, and 10 bases lay between the germline ends. CDR3 bases: TGTGCCAGCAGCTTATATTCCAGTAACAATGAGCAGTTCTTC. This gives the protein CASSLYSSNNEQFF.

The chain links TRBV9 to TRBJ1-3; D is perhaps TRBD1 (5 bases). This CDR3 has 16 residues. V gave up 0 bases and J gave up 0 bases, with 10 bases separating them. CDR1 SGDLS and CDR2 YYNGEE come from the germline V gene. The CDR3 here is CASSVDRGGSGNTIYF. CDR3 coding DNA: TGTGCCAGCAGCGTAGACCGGGGGGGCTCTGGAAACACCATATATTTT.